This section outlines one T cell receptor (beta chain) sequence together with its context. The sample comes from a study of T-cell reconstitution after alpha-beta-depleted transplantation in children. CDR1 is KGHSH, CDR2 LQKENI, per germline. The CDR3 extends over 15 amino acids. Trimming stripped 2 bases from V and 4 bases from J, with 11 bases between. Unique molecular identifiers were incorporated when the TCRbeta library was constructed. TCRdb reprocessed the PCR reads with MiXCR, giving one entry per CDR3 protein. The repertoire includes fewer than 400,000 distinct CDR3 sequences, around 25% of them detected once, and 11% sits in the top ten.

The rearrangement links TRBV18 to TRBJ2-2; the D call may be TRBD1 or TRBD2 (5 bases each). The clonotype was recovered from a male patient under 18 who had a stem cell transplant for acute lymphoblastic leukemia, so the T cells may come from the graft donor. The sample was PBMCs, mostly from graft donor cells, taken 180 days after TCRalphabeta/CD19-depleted stem cell transplant. CDR3 in DNA: TGTGCCAGCTCACCAAGGTCGGGACCCACCGGGGAGCTGTTTTTT. Protein product: CASSPRSGPTGELFF.